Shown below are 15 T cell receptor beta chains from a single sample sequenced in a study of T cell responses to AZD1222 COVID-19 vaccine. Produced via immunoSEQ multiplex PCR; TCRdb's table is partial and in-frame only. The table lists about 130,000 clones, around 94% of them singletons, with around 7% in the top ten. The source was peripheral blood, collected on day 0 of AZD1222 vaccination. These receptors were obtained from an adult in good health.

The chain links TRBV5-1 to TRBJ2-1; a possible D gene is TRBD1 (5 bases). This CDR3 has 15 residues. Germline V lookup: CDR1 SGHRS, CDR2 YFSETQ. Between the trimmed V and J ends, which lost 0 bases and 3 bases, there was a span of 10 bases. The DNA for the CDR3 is TGCGCCAGCAGCTTGGGGGCAGGGATCTACAATGAGCAGTTCTTC. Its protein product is CASSLGAGIYNEQFF.

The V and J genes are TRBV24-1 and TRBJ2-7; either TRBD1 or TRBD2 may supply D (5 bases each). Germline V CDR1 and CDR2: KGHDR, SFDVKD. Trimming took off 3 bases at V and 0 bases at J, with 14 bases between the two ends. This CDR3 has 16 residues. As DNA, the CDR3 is TGTGCCACCAGTGATGCAGGGTGGGGGACCTCCTACGAGCAGTACTTC. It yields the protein CATSDAGWGTSYEQYF.

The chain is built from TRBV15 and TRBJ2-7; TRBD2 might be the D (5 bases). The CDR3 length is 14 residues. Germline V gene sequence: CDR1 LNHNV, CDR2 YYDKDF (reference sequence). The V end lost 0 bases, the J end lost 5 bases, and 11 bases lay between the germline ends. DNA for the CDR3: TGTGCCACCAGCAGAGATCGGGGTGGGGACGAGCAGTACTTC. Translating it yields CATSRDRGGDEQYF. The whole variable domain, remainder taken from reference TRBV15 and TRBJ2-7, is DAMVIQNPRYQVTQFGKPVTLSCSQTLNHNVMYWYQQKSSQAPKLLFHYYDKDFNNEADTPDNFQSRRPNTSFCFLDIRSPGLGDTAMYLCATSRDRGGDEQYFGPGTRLTVT.

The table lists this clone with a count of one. The CDR3 reads CASSLRQGVVNAGELFF. The CDR3 DNA is TGCGCCAGCAGCTTACGACAGGGGGTGGTTAACGCCGGGGAGCTGTTTTTT. The chain joins TRBV5-1 to TRBJ2-2, with TRBD1 identical over 9 bases. Germline values: CDR1 SGHRS, CDR2 YFSETQ. The CDR3 runs to 17 residues. Losses at the gene ends were 2 bases for V and 6 bases for J; bases not matched to a gene: 11.

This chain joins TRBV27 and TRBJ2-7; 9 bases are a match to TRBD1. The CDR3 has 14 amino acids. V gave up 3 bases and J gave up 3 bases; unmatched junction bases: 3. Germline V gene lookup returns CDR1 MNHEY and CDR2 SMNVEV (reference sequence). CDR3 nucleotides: TGTGCCAGCAGTTTCGGGGGACAGGGCTACGAGCAGTACTTC. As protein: CASSFGGQGYEQYF.

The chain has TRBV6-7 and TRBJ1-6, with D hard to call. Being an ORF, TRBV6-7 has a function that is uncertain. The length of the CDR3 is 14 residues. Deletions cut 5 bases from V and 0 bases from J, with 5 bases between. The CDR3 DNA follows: TGTGCCAGCAGTCAGAGCTCCTATAATTCACCCCTCCACTTT. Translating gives CASSQSSYNSPLHF.

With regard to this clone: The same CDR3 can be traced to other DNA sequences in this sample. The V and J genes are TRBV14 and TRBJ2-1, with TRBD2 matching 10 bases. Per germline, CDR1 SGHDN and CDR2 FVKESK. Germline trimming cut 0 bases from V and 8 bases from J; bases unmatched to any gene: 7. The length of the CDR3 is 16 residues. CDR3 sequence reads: CASSQEGLAGAYEQFF. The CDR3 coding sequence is TGTGCCAGCAGCCAAGAAGGCCTAGCGGGAGCCTATGAGCAGTTCTTC. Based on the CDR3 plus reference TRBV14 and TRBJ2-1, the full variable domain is EAGVTQFPSHSVIEKGQTVTLRCDPISGHDNLYWYRRVMGKEIKFLLHFVKESKQDESGMPNNRFLAERTGGTYSTLKVQPAELEDSGVYFCASSQEGLAGAYEQFFGPGTRLTVL.

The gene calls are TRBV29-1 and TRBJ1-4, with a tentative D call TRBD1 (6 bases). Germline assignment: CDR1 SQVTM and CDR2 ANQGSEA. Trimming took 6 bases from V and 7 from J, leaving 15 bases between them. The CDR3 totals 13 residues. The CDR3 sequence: CSVWTVRGEKLFF. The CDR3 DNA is TGCAGCGTATGGACAGTAAGGGGTGAAAAACTGTTTTTT.

The DNA for the CDR3 is TGCGCCAGCAGCCAAGTCAGGGCCCTCTATGGCTACACCTTC. It is translated as CASSQVRALYGYTF. The chain couples TRBV4-1 to TRBJ1-2; perhaps TRBD1 as D (5 bases). V dropped 1 base and J dropped 4 bases, with 10 bases sitting between them. The length of the CDR3 is 14 residues. Germline CDR1 reads MGHRA; CDR2 reads YSYEKL.

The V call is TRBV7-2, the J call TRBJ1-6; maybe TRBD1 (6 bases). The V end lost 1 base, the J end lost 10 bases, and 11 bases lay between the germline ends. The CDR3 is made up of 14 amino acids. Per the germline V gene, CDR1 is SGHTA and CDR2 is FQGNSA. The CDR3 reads CASSLGWGGSPLHF. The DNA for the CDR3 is TGTGCCAGCAGCTTAGGATGGGGGGGCTCACCCCTCCACTTT.

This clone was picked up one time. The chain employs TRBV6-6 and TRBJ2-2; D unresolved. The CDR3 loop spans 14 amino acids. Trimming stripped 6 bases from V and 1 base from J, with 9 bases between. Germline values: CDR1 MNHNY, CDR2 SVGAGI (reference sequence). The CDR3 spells CASSGHGNTGELFF. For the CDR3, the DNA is TGTGCCAGCAGCGGCCATGGGAACACCGGGGAGCTGTTTTTT.

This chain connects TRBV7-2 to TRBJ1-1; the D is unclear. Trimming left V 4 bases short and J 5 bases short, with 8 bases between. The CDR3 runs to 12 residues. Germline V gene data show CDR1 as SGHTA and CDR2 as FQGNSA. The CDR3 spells CASSYRTTEAFF. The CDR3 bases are TGTGCCAGCAGCTACCGGACGACTGAAGCTTTCTTT.

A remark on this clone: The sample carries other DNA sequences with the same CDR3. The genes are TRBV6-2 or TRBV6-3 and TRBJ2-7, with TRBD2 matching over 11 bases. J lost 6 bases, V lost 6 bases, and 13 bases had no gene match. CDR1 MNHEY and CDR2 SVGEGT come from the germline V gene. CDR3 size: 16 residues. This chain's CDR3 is CASSPRGLAGGREQYF. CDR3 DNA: TGTGCCAGCAGCCCCAGGGGTCTAGCGGGAGGACGCGAGCAGTACTTC.

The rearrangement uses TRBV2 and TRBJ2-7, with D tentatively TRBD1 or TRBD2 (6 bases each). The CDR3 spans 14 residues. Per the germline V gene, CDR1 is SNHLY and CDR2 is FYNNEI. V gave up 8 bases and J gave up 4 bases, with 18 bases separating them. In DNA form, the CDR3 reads TGTGCCAGCGGGGGGCTAGCGAGAAATTACGAGCAGTACTTC. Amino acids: CASGGLARNYEQYF.

DNA of the CDR3: TGTGCCAGCAGCGGACATCAGGGGATGAACACTGAAGCTTTCTTT. It is translated as CASSGHQGMNTEAFF. The chain employs TRBV9 and TRBJ1-1; tentatively, D is TRBD1 (6 bases). The CDR3 runs to 15 residues. V was trimmed by 3 bases and J by 0 bases, leaving 12 bases between them. The germline gives CDR1 SGDLS, CDR2 YYNGEE.